This entry lists 18 T cell receptor beta chains sequenced from one sample in a study of radiation and T cells in renal cell carcinoma (dated by TCRdb to 2019 to 2021). Library preparation was by the immunoSEQ multiplex PCR assay. TCRdb obtained this table from immuneACCESS and retained in-frame rearrangements with V and J assigned. These tables miss some clones; where compared with another copy, unresolved V genes account for less than half of the shortfall, and the remainder is unexplained. This sample has about 26,000 clones in its table, and roughly 80% of those were observed once. Under 40% of the sample is taken by the ten largest. In the paper's terms, the time point label means: blood 2 weeks post-SBRT. What the treatment or condition label conveys for this sample: 15 Gy SBRT to primary tumor, nephrectomy 4 weeks later. The sample here was blood, taken from a patient whose treatment included radiotherapy and nephrectomy. The receptors were gathered from a man in his sixties with renal cell carcinoma.

This chain uses TRBV4-1 with TRBJ1-2, with 7 bases fitting TRBD1. Germline CDR1 and CDR2: MGHRA and YSYEKL. The CDR3 contains 16 residues. With V trimmed by 4 bases and J by 3 bases, 11 bases remained unmatched. The DNA for the CDR3 is TGCGCCAGCAGCCGTGAGGGCACAGGGGATTACTATGGCTACACCTTC. Translating gives CASSREGTGDYYGYTF.

On this clone: A much larger clone lies a single base off, so this may be a read error. Within the sample, other DNA sequences also encode this same CDR3. This chain links TRBV5-6 with TRBJ1-2; D may be TRBD1 (6 bases). The CDR3 runs 13 residues. The ends were cut back, 4 bases at V and 4 bases at J, with 11 bases in the middle. CDR1 SGHDT and CDR2 YYEEEE come from the germline V gene. For the CDR3, the DNA is TGTGCCAGCAGCCGACAGGACTTCTATGGCTACACCTTC. It is translated as CASSRQDFYGYTF. The full variable domain, its missing parts supplied by reference TRBV5-6 and TRBJ1-2, is DAGVTQSPTHLIKTRGQQVTLRCSPKSGHDTVSWYQQALGQGPQFIFQYYEEEERQRGNFPDRFSGHQFPNYSSELNVNALLLGDSALYLCASSRQDFYGYTFGSGTRLTVV.

The chain combines TRBV7-8 with TRBJ2-1; 10 bases are shared with TRBD2. Germline V lookup: CDR1 SGHVS, CDR2 FQNEAQ. J was trimmed by 2 bases and V by 4 bases; bases with no gene match: 2. The CDR3 extends over 15 amino acids. The DNA for the CDR3 is TGTGCCAGCAGCTGGACTAGCGGAGCCTACAATGAGCAGTTCTTC. Translation gives CASSWTSGAYNEQFF.

This clone was detected only once. The sample carries other DNA sequences with the same CDR3. The rearrangement uses TRBV7-3 and TRBJ2-6; 8 positions agree with TRBD2. The junction had 2 bases not matched to a gene; V was cut back by 2 bases and J by 2 bases. The CDR3 sequence is 16 residues long. The germline gives CDR1 SGHTA, CDR2 FQGTGA. CDR3 coding DNA: TGTGCCAGCAGCTTATCAGCGGGAGCTGGGGCCAACGTCCTGACTTTC. Translation: CASSLSAGAGANVLTF.

This chain joins TRBV18 and TRBJ2-4; D is unclear. The CDR3 sequence is 13 residues long. Germline V CDR1 and CDR2: KGHSH, LQKENI. Deletions cut 3 bases from V and 10 bases from J, with 13 bases between. The CDR3 DNA reads TGTGCCAGCTCACCCGGACCTGGTTATATTCAGTACTTC. It specifies CASSPGPGYIQYF.

A single count supports this clone. At the DNA level, this CDR3 is encoded by other sequences in the same sample as well. This sequence joins TRBV5-4 and TRBJ1-5; D is uncertain. Germline CDR1 reads SGHNT; CDR2 reads YYREEE (reference sequence). This CDR3 is built from 14 residues. Trimming cost V 0 bases and J 0 bases, with 4 bases left between them. The CDR3 sequence: CASSLDLSNQPQHF. As DNA, the CDR3 is TGTGCCAGCAGCTTGGATCTTAGCAATCAGCCCCAGCATTTT. The variable domain in full, completed from reference TRBV5-4 and TRBJ1-5, reads ETGVTQSPTHLIKTRGQQVTLRCSSQSGHNTVSWYQQALGQGPQFIFQYYREEENGRGNFPPRFSGLQFPNYSSELNVNALELDDSALYLCASSLDLSNQPQHFGDGTRLSIL.

The genes are TRBV5-6 and TRBJ1-5; D gene ambiguous. The V gene lost 1 base and the J gene lost 5 bases, with 4 bases spanning the gap. This CDR3 spans 12 amino acids. Germline lookup yields CDR1 SGHDT and CDR2 YYEEEE. CDR3 amino acids: CASSLLDQPQHF. The CDR3 coding sequence is TGTGCCAGCAGCTTGTTGGATCAGCCCCAGCATTTT.

The rearrangement links TRBV7-8 to TRBJ2-5; D is unclear. This CDR3 region has 14 residues. Trimming removed 5 bases at V and 3 bases at J, with 13 bases between. Germline values: CDR1 SGHVS, CDR2 FQNEAQ. CDR3 bases: TGTGCCAGCAGCGCCTCTCGACAAAAAGAGACCCAGTACTTC. It translates to CASSASRQKETQYF.

V usage is TRBV5-4 and J usage is TRBJ2-1; 10 nucleotides agree with TRBD2. CDR3 length: 17 residues. V shed 2 bases, J shed 3 bases, and the junction held 8 bases outside the gene matches. CDR1 and CDR2 (germline): SGHNT, YYREEE (reference sequence). CDR3 in DNA: TGTGCCAGCAGCTTCGGGCTAAGCGGGAGGGACTACAATGAGCAGTTCTTC. Translated: CASSFGLSGRDYNEQFF.

The gene calls are TRBV18 and TRBJ1-2; D is ambiguous. Looked up from germline, CDR1 is KGHSH and CDR2 is LQKENI. Between the trimmed V and J ends, which lost 6 bases and 8 bases, there was a span of 16 bases. The CDR3 totals 13 residues. CDR3: CASSSTAKGGYTF. For the CDR3, the DNA is TGTGCCAGCTCCTCAACCGCAAAAGGGGGCTACACCTTC.

This clone is medium-sized (0.01 to 0.1%) by share. V gene TRBV28 combines with J gene TRBJ2-5, with TRBD1 as a possible D gene (6 bases). Germline assignment: CDR1 MDHEN and CDR2 SYDVKM. Trimming stripped 6 bases from V and 5 bases from J, with 13 bases between. The CDR3 extends over 13 amino acids. This chain's CDR3 is CASRLQGSETQYF. CDR3 bases: TGTGCCAGCAGGCTTCAGGGGTCGGAGACCCAGTACTTC.

This clone was detected a few times. This chain uses TRBV18 with TRBJ1-1, with D perhaps TRBD1 (6 bases). The germline V and J ends were trimmed by 8 bases and 3 bases, with 13 bases remaining between them. Germline V gives CDR1 KGHSH, CDR2 LQKENI. The CDR3 sequence is 13 residues long. For the CDR3, the DNA is TGTGCCAGCCGAACAACAGGGTACACTGAAGCTTTCTTT. Encoded protein: CASRTTGYTEAFF. Full variable domain (missing parts from reference TRBV18 and TRBJ1-1): NAGVMQNPRHLVRRRGQEARLRCSPMKGHSHVYWYRQLPEEGLKFMVYLQKENIIDESGMPKERFSAEFPKEGPSILRIQQVVRGDSAAYFCASRTTGYTEAFFGQGTRLTVV.

In its sample, this clone was seen a few times. The gene calls are TRBV6-5 and TRBJ1-1, with D unclear. Per the germline V gene, CDR1 is MNHEY and CDR2 is SVGAGI. Trimming took 5 bases from V and 2 from J, leaving 9 bases between them. This CDR3 is 13 amino acids long. The CDR3 loop reads CASSLQPNTEAFF. The CDR3 coding sequence is TGTGCCAGCAGTCTCCAACCTAACACTGAAGCTTTCTTT.

The chain links TRBV7-9 to TRBJ2-7, with a tentative D call TRBD1 (6 bases). The CDR3 contains 13 residues. Trimming removed 4 bases from V and 3 bases from J, with 10 bases in between. In germline, CDR1 is SEHNR, CDR2 FQNEAQ (reference sequence). Here the CDR3 reads CASSWDTDYEQYF. The CDR3, as DNA: TGTGCCAGCAGCTGGGACACCGACTACGAGCAGTACTTC.

This chain connects TRBV4-1 to TRBJ1-2, with TRBD1 identical over 9 bases. This CDR3 is 15 amino acids long. Trimming cost V 1 base and J 7 bases; bases outside gene matches: 7. The V gene's germline CDR1 is MGHRA and CDR2 YSYEKL. The CDR3 sequence is CASSQAPGTGFGYTF. The CDR3 coding sequence is TGCGCCAGCAGCCAAGCCCCCGGGACAGGGTTTGGCTACACCTTC.

This clone was picked up one time. CDR3 sequence (DNA): TGCGCCAGCAGCCTATCGACAGGGTACAATGAGCAGTTCTTC. This codes for CASSLSTGYNEQFF. The gene calls are TRBV4-1 and TRBJ2-1, with 7 bases fitting TRBD1. This CDR3 is 14 amino acids long. Trimming at V came to 4 bases and at J to 4 bases, leaving 4 bases not matched to a gene. CDR1 and CDR2 from the germline V gene are MGHRA and YSYEKL.

This clone was counted between two and nine times. The genes are TRBV28 and TRBJ2-7; D is undetermined. Germline values: CDR1 MDHEN, CDR2 SYDVKM. V dropped 6 bases and J dropped 0 bases, with 12 bases sitting between them. The CDR3 runs to 14 residues. The CDR3 loop reads CASRPGQSSYEQYF. The CDR3 region has the DNA TGTGCCAGCAGACCGGGTCAGAGCTCCTACGAGCAGTACTTC. Full variable domain (missing parts from reference TRBV28 and TRBJ2-7): DVKVTQSSRYLVKRTGEKVFLECVQDMDHENMFWYRQDPGLGLRLIYFSYDVKMKEKGDIPEGYSVSREKKERFSLILESASTNQTSMYLCASRPGQSSYEQYFGPGTRLTVT.

The J gene is TRBJ1-2, the V gene TRBV18; TRBD1 matches at 9 bases. The CDR3 sequence is 14 residues long. The trim removed 2 bases at V and 7 bases at J, leaving 5 bases unmatched. Germline lookup yields CDR1 KGHSH and CDR2 LQKENI. CDR3 DNA: TGTGCCAGCTCACCAGGACAGGGGTTAGTTGGCTACACCTTC. Residues: CASSPGQGLVGYTF.